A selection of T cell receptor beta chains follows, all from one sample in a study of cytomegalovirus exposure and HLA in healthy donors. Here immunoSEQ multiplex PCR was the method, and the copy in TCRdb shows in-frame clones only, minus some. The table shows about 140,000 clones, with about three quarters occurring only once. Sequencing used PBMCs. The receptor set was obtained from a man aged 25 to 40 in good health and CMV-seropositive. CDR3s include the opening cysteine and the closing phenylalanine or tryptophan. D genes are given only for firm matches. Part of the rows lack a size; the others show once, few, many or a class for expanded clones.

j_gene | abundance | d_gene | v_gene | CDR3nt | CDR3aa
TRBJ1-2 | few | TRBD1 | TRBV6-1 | TGTGCCAGCAGTGAGGTAGAGACAGGGTTTGGCGGCTACACCTTC | CASSEVETGFGGYTF
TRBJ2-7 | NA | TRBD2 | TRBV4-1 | TGCGCCAGCAGCCTACGACCCGGGGGGGGAGCCACCTACGAGCAGTACTTC | CASSLRPGGGATYEQYF
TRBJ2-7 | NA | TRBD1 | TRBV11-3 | TGTGCCAGTAAAAGCCGGGACAGCTCCTACGAGCAGTACTTC | CASKSRDSSYEQYF
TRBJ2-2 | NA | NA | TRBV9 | TGTGCCAGCAGCGTAGGGACTACCCCGAACACCGGGGAGCTGTTTTTT | CASSVGTTPNTGELFF
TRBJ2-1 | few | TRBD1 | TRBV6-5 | TGTGCCAGCAATGGACAGGGGGCTGGCAATGAGCAGTTCTTC | CASNGQGAGNEQFF
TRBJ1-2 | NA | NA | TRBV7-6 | TGTGCCAGCAGCTTAGGGGCAGGTGCTACGAAGAGCTATGGCTACACCTTC | CASSLGAGATKSYGYTF
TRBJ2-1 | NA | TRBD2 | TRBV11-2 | TGTGCCAGCAGCTTAGATGGGGCGGGGGTAAGCTCCTACAATGAGCAGTTCTTC | CASSLDGAGVSSYNEQFF
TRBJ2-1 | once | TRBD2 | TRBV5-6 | TGTGCCAGCAGCTTGGTGGGAGGTGCGGGAGCCAATGAGCAGTTCTTC | CASSLVGGAGANEQFF
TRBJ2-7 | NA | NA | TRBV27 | TGTGCCAGCAGTCCCAGGACAGCCTACGAGCAGTACTTC | CASSPRTAYEQYF
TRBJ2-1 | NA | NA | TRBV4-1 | TGCGCCAGCAGCCAAATAAGCTTTCCAAACAATGAGCAGTTCTTC | CASSQISFPNNEQFF
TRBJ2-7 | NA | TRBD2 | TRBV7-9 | TGTGCCAGCAGCCCGGCGTCTAGCGGGGGTAACTCCTACGAGCAGTACTTC | CASSPASSGGNSYEQYF
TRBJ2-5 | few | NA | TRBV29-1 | TGCAGCGTTGAGGTCACAGGGCGTGCGACCCAGTACTTC | CSVEVTGRATQYF
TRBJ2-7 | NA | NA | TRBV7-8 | TGTGCCAGCAGCTTAAGGGTGGGGAGCTCCTACGAGCAGTACTTC | CASSLRVGSSYEQYF
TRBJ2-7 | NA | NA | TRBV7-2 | TGTGCCAGCAGCTTGGCAGAACCGCCCTACGAGCAGTACTTC | CASSLAEPPYEQYF
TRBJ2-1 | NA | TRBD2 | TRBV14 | TGTGCCAGCAGCCCACCCTCCGTAGCGGGACTAACTTACAATGAGCAGTTCTTC | CASSPPSVAGLTYNEQFF
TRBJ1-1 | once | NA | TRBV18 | TGTGCCAGCTCCCCAAACTCGTTTCGGGACAAAGAAGCTTTCTTT | CASSPNSFRDKEAFF
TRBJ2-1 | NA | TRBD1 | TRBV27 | TGTGCCAGCAATTTAGGGACAGTCGGCTACAATGAGCAGTTCTTC | CASNLGTVGYNEQFF